The T cell receptor beta chain under discussion was sequenced for a study of cytomegalovirus exposure and HLA in healthy donors. Study-level findings and limits: Rare sequences made up most TCRs, while some public TCRs were found in many donors.

Note on this clone: Its antigen remains unidentified.

The PCR employed 60 Vbeta primers together with 13 Jbeta primers. Original analysis: In a later analysis, tens of millions of unique TCR beta chains included roughly 11 million shared by two or more donors. Method: immunoSEQ multiplex PCR; TCRdb's copy keeps in-frame clones and lacks some. The DNA was the basis for D and trimming; V, J and clone size are from that table. Altogether 90,000 to 110,000 clones are present, approximately 82% being singletons, with the ten largest covering about 7.5%. This TCR was sampled from a man in his forties or fifties in good health and CMV-seropositive. Material: PBMCs.

CDR3 DNA sequence: TGCGCCAGCAGCCCAGGGGTGGGATACGAGCAGTACTTC. Translating gives CASSPGVGYEQYF. V usage is TRBV4-1 and J usage is TRBJ2-7; D perhaps matches TRBD1 (6 bases). V gave up 4 bases and J gave up 4 bases, with 11 bases separating them. The CDR3 sequence is 13 residues long. Per the germline V gene, CDR1 is MGHRA and CDR2 is YSYEKL.